These 16 T cell receptor beta chains share one sample of origin, sequenced in a study of blood T cell repertoires in COVID-19. Clones were read by immunoSEQ multiplex PCR, and TCRdb kept only the in-frame ones, dropping some. The table shows tens of thousands of clones, with around 82% occurring only once. Sequenced input: peripheral blood. The receptors derive from a human donor in a cohort sampled during active COVID-19.

The V and J genes are TRBV4-3 and TRBJ1-2; D unclear. The CDR3 contains 15 residues. Trimming took 0 bases from V and 4 from J, leaving 12 bases between them. Germline V gene data show CDR1 as LGHNA and CDR2 as YSLEER. The CDR3 sequence is CASSQDRAGFYGYTF. Here the CDR3 DNA reads TGCGCCAGCAGCCAAGATCGCGCCGGGTTCTATGGCTACACCTTC.

This rearrangement joins TRBV30 to TRBJ2-3; 10 bases are shared with TRBD2. The CDR3 runs 16 residues. V gave up 0 bases and J gave up 5 bases; unmatched junction bases: 8. Germline loops: CDR1 GTSNPN, CDR2 SVGIG (reference sequence). DNA of the CDR3: TGTGCCTGGAGTGTACGTTCTAGCGGGAGTGGAGATACGCAGTATTTT. It yields the protein CAWSVRSSGSGDTQYF.

This clone was seen just once. The chain uses TRBV7-2 and TRBJ2-5; no definite D call. Germline V gene lookup returns CDR1 SGHTA and CDR2 FQGNSA. The CDR3 is 13 residues long. V shed 3 bases and J shed 3 bases, with 8 bases lying between them. CDR3 protein: CASSFGLKETQYF. The CDR3 DNA reads as TGTGCCAGCAGCTTTGGCCTGAAAGAGACCCAGTACTTC.

The J gene is TRBJ2-5, the V gene TRBV30; D possibly corresponds to TRBD2 (5 bases). V gave up 3 bases and J gave up 4 bases, with 6 bases separating them. This CDR3 is built from 11 residues. The germline gives CDR1 GTSNPN, CDR2 SVGIG (reference sequence). CDR3 in DNA: TGTGCCTGGAGAAGCGGAGAGACCCAGTACTTC. Its protein product is CAWRSGETQYF.

The rearrangement uses TRBV5-1 and TRBJ2-3; 11 positions agree with TRBD2. Germline V gene data show CDR1 as SGHRS and CDR2 as YFSETQ. The J segment lost 2 bases and the V segment lost 4 bases, leaving 6 bases of the junction unmatched. The CDR3 loop spans 16 amino acids. CDR3 sequence reads: CASSSGLAGLTDTQYF. DNA of the CDR3: TGCGCCAGCAGCAGCGGACTAGCGGGCCTCACAGATACGCAGTATTTT.

The V gene is TRBV27, the J gene TRBJ2-5, with D tentatively TRBD1 (5 bases). With 7 bases removed from V and 3 bases from J, the gap between germline ends came to 21 bases. The CDR3 has 16 residues. The germline gives CDR1 MNHEY, CDR2 SMNVEV (reference sequence). This CDR3 reads CASKLEWSGKEETQYF. The CDR3 nucleotides are TGTGCCAGCAAGTTGGAATGGTCAGGGAAGGAAGAGACCCAGTACTTC.

The chain is built from TRBV9 and TRBJ2-2; weak D call: TRBD1 (6 bases). The germline V gene has CDR1 SGDLS and CDR2 YYNGEE. CDR3 length equals 16 residues. V was shortened by 0 bases and J by 2 bases, with 11 bases between the two germline ends. Here the CDR3 reads CASSVDWGPNTGELFF. The CDR3 coding sequence is TGTGCCAGCAGCGTAGATTGGGGGCCAAACACCGGGGAGCTGTTTTTT.

The chain joins TRBV27 to TRBJ2-5; 12 nucleotides line up with TRBD2. Per germline, CDR1 MNHEY and CDR2 SMNVEV (reference sequence). V dropped 2 bases and J dropped 1; count of bases not matched to a gene: 5. This CDR3 contains 17 residues. The CDR3 spells CASSLLLAGGPQETQYF. The CDR3 DNA is TGTGCCAGCAGTTTACTACTAGCGGGGGGCCCCCAAGAGACCCAGTACTTC.

The chain joins TRBV5-6 to TRBJ1-1; D gene unclear. The germline V and J ends were trimmed by 4 bases and 1 base, with 8 bases remaining between them. In germline, CDR1 is SGHDT, CDR2 YYEEEE. The CDR3 sequence is 13 residues long. The CDR3 is CASSRAGNTEAFF. In nucleotides, the CDR3 is TGTGCCAGCAGCCGGGCGGGGAACACTGAAGCTTTCTTT.

The gene calls are TRBV5-3 and TRBJ1-5, with D unclear. TRBV5-3 is flagged as an ORF with uncertain function. Trimming left V 4 bases short and J 6 bases short, with 5 bases between. The CDR3 has 11 residues. DNA for the CDR3: TGTGCCAGAAGCCTGTGTCAGCCCCAGCATTTT. This codes for CARSLCQPQHF.

The CDR3 DNA reads as TGTGCCAGCAGTTCCGGGACAGGGGTAGCCCAGCATTTT. Translation gives CASSSGTGVAQHF. V gene TRBV6-5 combines with J gene TRBJ1-5, with 10 bases fitting TRBD1. CDR1 is MNHEY, CDR2 SVGAGI, per germline. Unmatched junction bases numbered 5, after V lost 4 bases and J lost 11 bases. The CDR3 contains 13 residues.

This clone was recorded a few times. The chain combines TRBV9 with TRBJ2-1; 10 bases map to TRBD1. The CDR3 has 14 residues. CDR1 is SGDLS, CDR2 YYNGEE, per germline. J was trimmed by 6 bases and V by 6 bases; bases with no gene match: 6. The CDR3 bases are TGTGCCAGCACCACTAGGGACAGGGGCAATGAGCAGTTCTTC. It specifies CASTTRDRGNEQFF.

The rearrangement uses TRBV10-3 and TRBJ2-3; 9 nucleotides line up with TRBD1. V trimming: 8 bases; J trimming: 1 base; junction bases outside the gene matches: 7. The CDR3 runs to 15 residues. Germline values: CDR1 ENHRY, CDR2 SYGVKD. Here the CDR3 reads CAIGPRTGGTDTQYF. The DNA for the CDR3 is TGTGCCATCGGCCCCCGGACAGGGGGCACAGATACGCAGTATTTT.

The chain employs TRBV3-1 (or the pseudogene TRBV3-2) and TRBJ2-5, with D possibly matching TRBD1 (5 bases). The V end was cut by 4 bases, the J end by 2 bases, with 8 bases between. CDR1 and CDR2 from the germline V gene are LGHDT and YNNKEL (reference sequence). The CDR3 consists of 13 residues. The CDR3 bases are TGTGCCAGCAGCCGAGACAGACAAGAGACCCAGTACTTC. Amino acid sequence: CASSRDRQETQYF.

In this sample, this clone turned up a few times. The chain joins TRBV6-1 to TRBJ2-7, with D unclear. The CDR3 runs to 12 residues. V was trimmed by 2 bases and J by 5 bases, leaving 7 bases between them. Germline V gene data show CDR1 as MNHNS and CDR2 as SASEGT. CDR3 protein: CASSEIRDEQYF. In DNA form, the CDR3 reads TGTGCCAGCAGTGAAATACGGGACGAGCAGTACTTC.

The chain has TRBV9 and TRBJ1-3, with D tentatively TRBD1 (5 bases). Trimming took off 5 bases at V and 3 bases at J, with 9 bases between the two ends. Per the germline V gene, CDR1 is SGDLS and CDR2 is YYNGEE. The CDR3 extends over 13 amino acids. The CDR3 DNA is TGTGCCAGCAGTGGAGGGGATGGAAACACCATATATTTT. Amino acids: CASSGGDGNTIYF.